The TCR beta chain under discussion was sequenced for a study of human T cells and chemical hapten exposure. About the research overall: DPC at 2% was the sensitizing agent, placed on 2 cm by 2 cm of upper inner arm skin. The study traced per-sample TCR yield variation mainly to small differences in pooled library volumes. Findings of the study overall: Those TCRs sitting above 1 in 1000 frequency stayed the same with DPC sensitization.

The time point was: patch test 1, 2 weeks after DPC sensitization. As to treatment: therapeutic diphenylcyclopropenone sensitization with weekly scalp DPC. Per germline, CDR1 SGHNT and CDR2 YENEEA. Trimming took off 4 bases at V and 4 bases at J, with 22 bases between the two ends. This CDR3 comprises 18 residues. TCRdb ran MiXCR on the RACE reads and lists one entry per CDR3 protein. The sample yields fewer than 150,000 distinct CDR3 sequences, about an eighth seen once. Remarks on this clonotype: The target antigen is unknown.

The source material was whole blood, sampled in connection with sensitization to the hapten diphenylcyclopropenone (DPC). The chain carries TRBV11-3 and TRBJ2-2; perhaps TRBD1 as D (6 bases). This receptor was taken from a man younger than 35 with alopecia areata. Some clones in this sample may be carry-over from other donors' samples. The CDR3 DNA reads as TGTGCCAGCAGCTCGCTGATATGGACAGACCTTTCCACCGGGGAGCTGTTTTTT. Translated: CASSSLIWTDLSTGELFF.